Detailed here is one T cell receptor beta chain. Repertoires were generated with immunoSEQ multiplex PCR, while TCRdb's copy carries only in-frame clones and drops some. Of some 200,000 clones in the sample, 83% are singletons; the top ten hold about 4.6%. The record originates from a study of blood T cell repertoires in COVID-19. In the study overall: T cells, B-cell-depleted T cells, or PBMCs supplied cDNA or gDNA.

Participant age was 18 to 89 years, and participants resided in about two dozen US areas. Each participant's cohort was designated according to participant-reported clinical history. Exposed enrollees had met someone with a PCR-confirmed or clinician-diagnosed COVID-19 case at some point within the 2 weeks before study entry. The germline CDR1 and CDR2 sequences are SGHNT and YYREEE (reference sequence). The CDR3 runs to 15 residues. The ends were cut back, 4 bases at V and 0 bases at J, with 13 bases in the middle. The source material was PBMCs or T cells enriched from blood (not recorded which). This sequence was found in a woman in her forties or fifties who had been exposed to COVID-19. The chain carries TRBV5-4 and TRBJ1-2; D possibly corresponds to TRBD1 (5 bases). The DNA of the CDR3 is TGTGCCAGCAGCCATAGGGGCGCCTCTAACTATGGCTACACCTTC. The encoded protein is CASSHRGASNYGYTF.